Listed below are T cell receptor beta chains from one sample, sequenced in a study of cytomegalovirus exposure and HLA in healthy donors. Here immunoSEQ multiplex PCR was the method, and the copy in TCRdb shows in-frame clones only, minus some. The table records 60,000 to 70,000 clones, around 93% of them present only once. The material sequenced was PBMCs. The source of these receptors is a man between 18 and 29 years old in good health and CMV-seropositive. Each CDR3 is given with its conserved first and last residue. The order of the fields is CDR3 length, J gene, clone size, V gene, D gene, CDR3 protein, CDR3 DNA. A D gene is named only where the DNA matches it firmly. Expanded clones get a size class; other rows say once, few or many, or leave the size out.

CDR3 length: 13; J gene: TRBJ2-5; clone size: once; V gene: TRBV6-6; D gene: TRBD1; CDR3 protein: CASRPGTGETQYF; CDR3 DNA: TGTGCCAGCAGGCCCGGGACAGGGGAGACCCAGTACTTC
CDR3 length: 15; J gene: TRBJ2-1; clone size: .; V gene: TRBV27; D gene: .; CDR3 protein: CASSLSPSSYNEQFF; CDR3 DNA: TGTGCCAGCAGTTTATCGCCGAGCTCCTACAATGAGCAGTTCTTC
CDR3 length: 13; J gene: TRBJ2-1; clone size: .; V gene: TRBV30; D gene: TRBD1; CDR3 protein: CAWSDRGTGEQFF; CDR3 DNA: TGTGCCTGGAGTGACAGGGGTACAGGGGAGCAGTTCTTC
CDR3 length: 14; J gene: TRBJ1-2; clone size: .; V gene: TRBV29-1; D gene: TRBD1; CDR3 protein: CSVERRGQGQGYTF; CDR3 DNA: TGCAGCGTTGAAAGGCGGGGACAGGGTCAGGGCTACACCTTC
CDR3 length: 11; J gene: TRBJ2-1; clone size: .; V gene: TRBV30; D gene: .; CDR3 protein: CAWSYLNEQFF; CDR3 DNA: TGTGCCTGGAGTTACCTAAATGAGCAGTTCTTC
CDR3 length: 19; J gene: TRBJ2-3; clone size: .; V gene: TRBV7-3; D gene: .; CDR3 protein: CASSLRGGGAGASTDTQYF; CDR3 DNA: TGTGCCAGCAGCTTAAGGGGAGGAGGGGCAGGTGCTTCAACAGATACGCAGTATTTT
CDR3 length: 17; J gene: TRBJ2-6; clone size: .; V gene: TRBV19; D gene: TRBD1; CDR3 protein: CASSHGTGGAGANVLTF; CDR3 DNA: TGTGCCAGTAGCCACGGGACAGGGGGCGCTGGGGCCAACGTCCTGACTTTC
CDR3 length: 14; J gene: TRBJ2-7; clone size: .; V gene: TRBV18; D gene: TRBD1; CDR3 protein: CASSPGTGASEQYF; CDR3 DNA: TGTGCCAGCTCACCCGGGACAGGGGCATCCGAGCAGTACTTC
CDR3 length: 12; J gene: TRBJ2-3; clone size: .; V gene: TRBV7-3; D gene: TRBD2; CDR3 protein: CASSLAGGTQYF; CDR3 DNA: TGTGCCAGCAGCTTAGCGGGGGGTACGCAGTATTTT
CDR3 length: 16; J gene: TRBJ1-5; clone size: once; V gene: TRBV28; D gene: TRBD1; CDR3 protein: CASSLRDREPNQPQHF; CDR3 DNA: TGTGCCAGCAGTTTACGGGACAGGGAACCCAATCAGCCCCAGCATTTT
CDR3 length: 13; J gene: TRBJ2-2; clone size: once; V gene: TRBV6-1; D gene: .; CDR3 protein: CASRISQTGELFF; CDR3 DNA: TGTGCCAGCCGAATTAGCCAAACCGGGGAGCTGTTTTTT
CDR3 length: 15; J gene: TRBJ2-7; clone size: .; V gene: TRBV18; D gene: .; CDR3 protein: CASSPRDNGAYEQYF; CDR3 DNA: TGTGCCAGCTCACCCCGGGACAACGGAGCCTACGAGCAGTACTTC
CDR3 length: 12; J gene: TRBJ2-7; clone size: .; V gene: TRBV6-1; D gene: .; CDR3 protein: CASLVAVHEQYF; CDR3 DNA: TGTGCCAGCCTGGTGGCGGTCCACGAGCAGTACTTC
CDR3 length: 14; J gene: TRBJ2-1; clone size: .; V gene: TRBV11-3; D gene: .; CDR3 protein: CASSFGGLYNEQFF; CDR3 DNA: TGTGCCAGCAGCTTTGGCGGGCTGTACAATGAGCAGTTCTTC
CDR3 length: 13; J gene: TRBJ2-5; clone size: .; V gene: TRBV28; D gene: .; CDR3 protein: CASSFTGRETQYF; CDR3 DNA: TGTGCCAGCAGTTTCACAGGGAGAGAGACCCAGTACTTC
CDR3 length: 13; J gene: TRBJ2-7; clone size: .; V gene: TRBV5-1; D gene: TRBD1; CDR3 protein: CASSSDQGAEQYF; CDR3 DNA: TGCGCCAGCAGCTCGGACCAGGGGGCCGAGCAGTACTTC
CDR3 length: 14; J gene: TRBJ1-4; clone size: .; V gene: TRBV9; D gene: TRBD1; CDR3 protein: CASSRDSYNEKLFF; CDR3 DNA: TGTGCCAGCAGCAGGGACAGCTATAATGAAAAACTGTTTTTT
CDR3 length: 16; J gene: TRBJ2-7; clone size: .; V gene: TRBV2; D gene: TRBD2; CDR3 protein: CASTVEREVSSGEQYF; CDR3 DNA: TGTGCCAGCACTGTGGAGCGGGAGGTCTCCAGCGGCGAGCAGTACTTC
CDR3 length: 14; J gene: TRBJ2-1; clone size: .; V gene: TRBV6-4; D gene: TRBD2; CDR3 protein: CASSGLAGGDEQFF; CDR3 DNA: TGTGCCAGCAGTGGGCTAGCGGGAGGGGATGAGCAGTTCTTC
CDR3 length: 17; J gene: TRBJ2-2; clone size: .; V gene: TRBV5-1; D gene: TRBD1; CDR3 protein: CASSRGAGGINTGELFF; CDR3 DNA: TGCGCCAGCTCAAGGGGCGCAGGGGGCATAAACACCGGGGAGCTGTTTTTT
CDR3 length: 13; J gene: TRBJ2-1; clone size: .; V gene: TRBV5-1; D gene: .; CDR3 protein: CASSLGVDNEQFF; CDR3 DNA: TGCGCCAGCAGCTTGGGTGTCGACAATGAGCAGTTCTTC
CDR3 length: 13; J gene: TRBJ1-2; clone size: .; V gene: TRBV14; D gene: .; CDR3 protein: CASSPSGVYGYTF; CDR3 DNA: TGTGCCAGCAGCCCATCGGGGGTCTATGGCTACACCTTC
CDR3 length: 15; J gene: TRBJ1-2; clone size: .; V gene: TRBV9; D gene: TRBD1; CDR3 protein: CASSVDSRGQDGYTF; CDR3 DNA: TGTGCCAGCAGCGTAGACTCAAGGGGGCAGGATGGCTACACCTTC
CDR3 length: 15; J gene: TRBJ1-5; clone size: .; V gene: TRBV11-2; D gene: .; CDR3 protein: CASSFRGGGNQPQHF; CDR3 DNA: TGTGCCAGCAGCTTTAGGGGGGGAGGCAATCAGCCCCAGCATTTT
CDR3 length: 12; J gene: TRBJ1-1; clone size: .; V gene: TRBV9; D gene: .; CDR3 protein: CASSDTLTGAFF; CDR3 DNA: TGTGCCAGCAGCGACACCTTGACGGGGGCTTTCTTT
CDR3 length: 16; J gene: TRBJ2-2; clone size: .; V gene: TRBV6-5; D gene: .; CDR3 protein: CASSYGISEYTGELFF; CDR3 DNA: TGTGCCAGCAGTTACGGGATTAGCGAATACACCGGGGAGCTGTTTTTT
CDR3 length: 13; J gene: TRBJ1-5; clone size: .; V gene: TRBV7-9; D gene: .; CDR3 protein: CASSLRTDQPQHF; CDR3 DNA: TGTGCCAGCAGCTTAAGGACAGATCAGCCCCAGCATTTT
CDR3 length: 14; J gene: TRBJ1-5; clone size: once; V gene: TRBV6-5; D gene: TRBD1; CDR3 protein: CASSWDRINQPQHF; CDR3 DNA: TGTGCCAGCAGTTGGGACAGGATCAATCAGCCCCAGCATTTT
CDR3 length: 14; J gene: TRBJ2-5; clone size: .; V gene: TRBV29-1; D gene: TRBD2; CDR3 protein: CSTGGLAHQETQYF; CDR3 DNA: TGCAGCACTGGGGGACTAGCGCACCAAGAGACCCAGTACTTC
CDR3 length: 14; J gene: TRBJ2-3; clone size: .; V gene: TRBV9; D gene: .; CDR3 protein: CASSVAVSTDTQYF; CDR3 DNA: TGTGCCAGCAGCGTAGCAGTATCCACAGATACGCAGTATTTT
CDR3 length: 10; J gene: TRBJ1-2; clone size: .; V gene: TRBV30; D gene: .; CDR3 protein: CAWATGRYTF; CDR3 DNA: TGTGCCTGGGCCACAGGCCGCTACACCTTC
CDR3 length: 17; J gene: TRBJ2-3; clone size: .; V gene: TRBV5-4; D gene: .; CDR3 protein: CASRSPLDWASTDTQYF; CDR3 DNA: TGTGCCAGCCGATCTCCCTTGGACTGGGCTAGCACAGATACGCAGTATTTT
CDR3 length: 12; J gene: TRBJ2-1; clone size: .; V gene: TRBV5-1; D gene: .; CDR3 protein: CASSLADNEQFF; CDR3 DNA: TGCGCCAGCAGCTTGGCTGACAATGAGCAGTTCTTC
CDR3 length: 13; J gene: TRBJ1-5; clone size: .; V gene: TRBV7-2; D gene: .; CDR3 protein: CASSLQGGQPQHF; CDR3 DNA: TGTGCCAGCAGTCTACAGGGCGGGCAGCCCCAGCATTTT
CDR3 length: 18; J gene: TRBJ2-5; clone size: .; V gene: TRBV5-4; D gene: TRBD2; CDR3 protein: CASSVSPGLAGVGETQYF; CDR3 DNA: TGTGCCAGCAGCGTCTCCCCTGGACTAGCGGGAGTCGGGGAGACCCAGTACTTC
CDR3 length: 10; J gene: TRBJ1-2; clone size: .; V gene: TRBV30; D gene: .; CDR3 protein: CAWSRRQSTF; CDR3 DNA: TGTGCCTGGAGTCGAAGACAGTCGACCTTC
CDR3 length: 14; J gene: TRBJ2-5; clone size: once; V gene: TRBV5-1; D gene: .; CDR3 protein: CASSPVAGQETQYF; CDR3 DNA: TGCGCCAGCAGCCCTGTGGCAGGGCAAGAGACCCAGTACTTC
CDR3 length: 17; J gene: TRBJ2-3; clone size: .; V gene: TRBV5-1; D gene: .; CDR3 protein: CASSFRPFGGMTDTQYF; CDR3 DNA: TGCGCCAGCAGCTTCCGCCCGTTCGGCGGGATGACAGATACGCAGTATTTT
CDR3 length: 17; J gene: TRBJ1-4; clone size: .; V gene: TRBV11-2; D gene: .; CDR3 protein: CASSSRGGHEGNEKLFF; CDR3 DNA: TGTGCCAGCAGCTCTCGGGGAGGGCACGAGGGGAATGAAAAACTGTTTTTT
CDR3 length: 14; J gene: TRBJ1-2; clone size: .; V gene: TRBV4-1; D gene: TRBD1; CDR3 protein: CASSLEQGTYGYTF; CDR3 DNA: TGCGCCAGCAGCCTAGAACAGGGGACCTATGGCTACACCTTC
CDR3 length: 15; J gene: TRBJ2-6; clone size: once; V gene: TRBV6-1; D gene: .; CDR3 protein: CASSVQGSGANVLTF; CDR3 DNA: TGTGCCAGCAGTGTACAGGGCTCTGGGGCCAACGTCCTGACTTTC
CDR3 length: 14; J gene: TRBJ2-1; clone size: few; V gene: TRBV5-1; D gene: TRBD1; CDR3 protein: CASSAGTGYNEQFF; CDR3 DNA: TGCGCCAGCAGCGCCGGGACAGGCTACAATGAGCAGTTCTTC
CDR3 length: 14; J gene: TRBJ2-7; clone size: .; V gene: TRBV28; D gene: TRBD1; CDR3 protein: CASSLGRGLGEQYF; CDR3 DNA: TGTGCCAGCAGTTTAGGCAGGGGGCTGGGGGAGCAGTACTTC
CDR3 length: 14; J gene: TRBJ2-7; clone size: once; V gene: TRBV5-6; D gene: .; CDR3 protein: CASSGDLPGYEQYF; CDR3 DNA: TGTGCCAGCAGTGGAGATCTCCCAGGGTACGAGCAGTACTTC
CDR3 length: 13; J gene: TRBJ1-2; clone size: .; V gene: TRBV19; D gene: .; CDR3 protein: CATREGFYYGYTF; CDR3 DNA: TGTGCCACCCGGGAGGGATTCTACTATGGCTACACCTTC
CDR3 length: 15; J gene: TRBJ2-5; clone size: .; V gene: TRBV5-4; D gene: TRBD2; CDR3 protein: CASSGGGRLEETQYF; CDR3 DNA: TGTGCCAGCAGCGGGGGGGGACGCCTGGAAGAGACCCAGTACTTC
CDR3 length: 14; J gene: TRBJ1-4; clone size: .; V gene: TRBV28; D gene: TRBD1; CDR3 protein: CASTPATGIEKLFF; CDR3 DNA: TGTGCCAGCACCCCCGCGACAGGGATCGAAAAACTGTTTTTT
CDR3 length: 13; J gene: TRBJ2-1; clone size: .; V gene: TRBV11-3; D gene: TRBD1; CDR3 protein: CASSPRTGQEQFF; CDR3 DNA: TGTGCCAGCAGCCCAAGGACAGGGCAAGAGCAGTTCTTC
CDR3 length: 14; J gene: TRBJ2-7; clone size: .; V gene: TRBV29-1; D gene: TRBD2; CDR3 protein: CSVELLAGVREQYF; CDR3 DNA: TGCAGCGTTGAATTGCTAGCGGGAGTACGGGAGCAGTACTTC
CDR3 length: 13; J gene: TRBJ2-6; clone size: .; V gene: TRBV27; D gene: .; CDR3 protein: CASGLFGANVLTF; CDR3 DNA: TGTGCCTCGGGACTTTTTGGGGCCAACGTCCTGACTTTC
CDR3 length: 12; J gene: TRBJ2-2; clone size: .; V gene: TRBV28; D gene: .; CDR3 protein: CATGVSTGELFF; CDR3 DNA: TGTGCCACGGGAGTTAGTACCGGGGAGCTGTTTTTT
CDR3 length: 15; J gene: TRBJ2-3; clone size: .; V gene: TRBV6-5; D gene: TRBD2; CDR3 protein: CASSPGLAGVDTQYF; CDR3 DNA: TGTGCCAGCAGCCCCGGACTAGCGGGAGTTGATACGCAGTATTTT